In its sample, the clone carrying this T cell receptor beta chain was seen a few times. Its antigen is undetermined. The sample is drawn from a study of cytomegalovirus exposure and HLA in healthy donors. Findings and caveats of the study: Most TCR beta V segments were productive about 90% or about 30% of the time in an earlier analysis.

V lost 7 bases to trimming and J lost 2 bases, with 11 bases between them. This CDR3 is built from 14 residues. Germline V gives CDR1 MDHEN, CDR2 SYDVKM. In the PCR, 60 Vbeta and 13 Jbeta primers were used. The data were produced by immunoSEQ multiplex PCR, yet TCRdb's version contains in-frame clones alone and is incomplete. The data contain around 170,000 clones, roughly 75% of them singletons. The chain uses TRBV28 and TRBJ2-2; a possible D gene is TRBD2 (6 bases). Input material: PBMCs. The sequence was obtained from a woman aged 45 to 65 in good health and CMV-seropositive. The CDR3 here is CASKRGLNTGELFF. CDR3 bases: TGTGCCAGCAAACGGGGACTCAACACCGGGGAGCTGTTTTTT.